What follows describes a single T cell receptor beta chain. Its antigen remains unidentified. This entry comes from a study of OX40 agonist ivuxolimab in advanced cancers. Study overall: Ivuxolimab, an antibody that agonizes OX40 (CD134), was administered to the patients. Study-level points and caveats: Among some nonresponders, normalized T-cell clonal expansion was also low. CD4+ and CD8+ blood T cells expanded clonally by week 6 at 0.1 to 3.0 mg/kg. The 0.1-3.0 mg/kg partial responders had among the lowest clonal expansion.

Germline V gene lookup returns CDR1 SGHTA and CDR2 FQGNSA. The CDR3 loop spans 15 amino acids. Trimming left V 3 bases short and J 7 bases short, with 13 bases between. Method: immunoSEQ multiplex PCR; TCRdb's copy keeps in-frame clones and lacks some. This table has 15,000 to 25,000 clones, about two thirds appearing once. This specimen was CD4+ or CD8+ T cells sorted from blood, taken in a trial of the OX40 agonist ivuxolimab. The chain couples TRBV7-2 to TRBJ1-6, with D possibly being TRBD1 (5 bases). This TCR came from an adult with an advanced solid tumor such as melanoma, head and neck, liver or kidney cancer. The CDR3, as DNA: TGTGCCAGCAGCTTCACGGGACGGTTAAATTCACCCCTCCACTTT. This encodes CASSFTGRLNSPLHF.